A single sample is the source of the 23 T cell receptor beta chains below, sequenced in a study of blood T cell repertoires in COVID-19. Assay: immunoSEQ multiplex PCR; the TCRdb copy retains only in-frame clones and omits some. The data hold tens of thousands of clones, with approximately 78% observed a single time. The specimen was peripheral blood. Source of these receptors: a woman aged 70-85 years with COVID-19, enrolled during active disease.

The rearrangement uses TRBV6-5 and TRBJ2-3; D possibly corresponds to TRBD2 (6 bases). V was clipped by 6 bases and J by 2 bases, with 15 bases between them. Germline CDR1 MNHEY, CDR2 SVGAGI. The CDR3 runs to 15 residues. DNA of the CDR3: TGTGCCAGCAGCCCCTCGGAGGGGACCACAGATACGCAGTATTTT. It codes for CASSPSEGTTDTQYF.

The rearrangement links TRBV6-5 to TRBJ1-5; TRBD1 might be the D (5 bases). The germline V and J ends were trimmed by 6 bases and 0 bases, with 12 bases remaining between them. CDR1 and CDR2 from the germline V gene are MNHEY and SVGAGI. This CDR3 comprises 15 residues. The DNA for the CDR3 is TGTGCCAGCAGCGGAGGGGAAACTAGCAATCAGCCCCAGCATTTT. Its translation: CASSGGETSNQPQHF.

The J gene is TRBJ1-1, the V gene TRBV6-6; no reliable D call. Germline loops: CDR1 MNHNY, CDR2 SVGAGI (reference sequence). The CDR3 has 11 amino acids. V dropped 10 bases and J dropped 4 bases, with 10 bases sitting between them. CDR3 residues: CATRGGTEAFF. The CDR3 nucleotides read TGTGCCACCCGGGGAGGCACTGAAGCTTTCTTT.

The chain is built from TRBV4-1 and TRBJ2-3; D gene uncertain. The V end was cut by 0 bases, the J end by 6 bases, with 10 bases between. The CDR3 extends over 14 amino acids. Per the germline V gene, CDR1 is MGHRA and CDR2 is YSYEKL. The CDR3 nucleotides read TGCGCCAGCAGCCAAGAGCGGCCCCCGGATACGCAGTATTTT. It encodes CASSQERPPDTQYF.

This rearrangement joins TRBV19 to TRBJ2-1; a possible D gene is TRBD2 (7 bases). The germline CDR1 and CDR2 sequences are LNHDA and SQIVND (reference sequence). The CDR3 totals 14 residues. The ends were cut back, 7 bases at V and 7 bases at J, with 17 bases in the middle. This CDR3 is CASIRKGGGNEQFF. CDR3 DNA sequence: TGTGCCAGTATCCGAAAGGGGGGAGGGAATGAGCAGTTCTTC.

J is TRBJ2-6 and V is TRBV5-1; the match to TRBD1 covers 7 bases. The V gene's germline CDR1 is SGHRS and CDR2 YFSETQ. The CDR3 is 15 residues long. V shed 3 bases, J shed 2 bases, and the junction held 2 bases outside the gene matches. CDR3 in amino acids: CASSSGTAGANVLTF. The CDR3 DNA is TGCGCCAGCAGCTCCGGGACAGCTGGGGCCAACGTCCTGACTTTC.

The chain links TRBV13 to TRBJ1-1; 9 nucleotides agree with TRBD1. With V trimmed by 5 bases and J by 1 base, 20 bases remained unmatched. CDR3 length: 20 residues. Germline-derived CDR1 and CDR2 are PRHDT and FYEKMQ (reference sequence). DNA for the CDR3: TGTGCCAGCAGCCACTCCGCCCACACAGGGGGCGTAGGGGGGAACACTGAAGCTTTCTTT. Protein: CASSHSAHTGGVGGNTEAFF.

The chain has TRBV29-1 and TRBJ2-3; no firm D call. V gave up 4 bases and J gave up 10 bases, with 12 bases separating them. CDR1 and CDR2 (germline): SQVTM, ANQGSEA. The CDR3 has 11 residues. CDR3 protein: CSVGGSPSQYF. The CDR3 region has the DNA TGCAGCGTTGGAGGCTCACCCTCGCAGTATTTT.

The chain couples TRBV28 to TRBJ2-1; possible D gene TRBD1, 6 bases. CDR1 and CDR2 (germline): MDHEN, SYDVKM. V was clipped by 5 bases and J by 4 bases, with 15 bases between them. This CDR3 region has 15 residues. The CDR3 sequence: CASSLGQPPYNEQFF. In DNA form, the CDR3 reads TGTGCCAGCAGTCTCGGACAGCCTCCATACAATGAGCAGTTCTTC.

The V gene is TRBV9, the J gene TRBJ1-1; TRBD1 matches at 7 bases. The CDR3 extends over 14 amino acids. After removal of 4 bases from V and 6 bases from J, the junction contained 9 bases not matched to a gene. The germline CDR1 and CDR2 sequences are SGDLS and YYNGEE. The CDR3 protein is CASSPRQGQSEAFF. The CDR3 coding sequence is TGTGCCAGCAGCCCCCGACAGGGTCAATCTGAAGCTTTCTTT.

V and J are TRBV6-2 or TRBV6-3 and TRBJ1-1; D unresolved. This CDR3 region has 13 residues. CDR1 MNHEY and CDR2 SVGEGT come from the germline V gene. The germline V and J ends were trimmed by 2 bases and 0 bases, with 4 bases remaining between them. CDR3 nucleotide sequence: TGTGCCAGCAGTTACGCAGTGAACACTGAAGCTTTCTTT. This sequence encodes CASSYAVNTEAFF.

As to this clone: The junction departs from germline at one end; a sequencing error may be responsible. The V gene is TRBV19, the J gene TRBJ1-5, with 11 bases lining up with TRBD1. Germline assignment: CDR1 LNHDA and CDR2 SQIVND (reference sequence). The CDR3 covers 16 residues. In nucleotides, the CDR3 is TGTGCCAGTAGCTCCGGGACAGGGGGGGGCAATCGGCCCCAGCATTTT. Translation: CASSSGTGGGNRPQHF. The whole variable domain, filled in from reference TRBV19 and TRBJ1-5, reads DGGITQSPKYLFRKEGQNVTLSCEQNLNHDAMYWYRQDPGQGLRLIYYSQIVNDFQKGDIAEGYSVSREKKESFPLTVTSAQKNPTAFYLCASSSGTGGGNRPQHFGDGTRLSIL.

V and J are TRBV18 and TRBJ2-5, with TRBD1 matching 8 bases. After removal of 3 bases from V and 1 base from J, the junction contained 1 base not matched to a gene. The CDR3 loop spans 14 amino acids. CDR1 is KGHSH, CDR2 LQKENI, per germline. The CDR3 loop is CASSPGQAQETQYF. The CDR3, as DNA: TGTGCCAGCTCACCGGGACAGGCCCAAGAGACCCAGTACTTC.

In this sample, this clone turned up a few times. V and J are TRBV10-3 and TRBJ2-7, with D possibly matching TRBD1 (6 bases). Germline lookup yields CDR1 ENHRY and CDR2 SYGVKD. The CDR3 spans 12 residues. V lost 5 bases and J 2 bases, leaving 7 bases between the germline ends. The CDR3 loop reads CAISSGAYEQYF. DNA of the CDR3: TGTGCCATCAGTTCAGGGGCCTACGAGCAGTACTTC.

CDR3: CASSQGSGLWTQYF. Written as DNA, the CDR3 is TGTGCCAGCAGCCAGGGGTCCGGACTGTGGACCCAGTACTTC. V and J are TRBV7-9 and TRBJ2-5; a weak D match, TRBD1 (6 bases). The CDR3 has 14 residues. Germline V lookup: CDR1 SEHNR, CDR2 FQNEAQ (reference sequence). V dropped 5 bases and J dropped 7 bases, with 17 bases sitting between them. Full variable domain (rest looked up from reference TRBV7-9 and TRBJ2-5): DTGVSQNPRHKITKRGQNVTFRCDPISEHNRLYWYRQTLGQGPEFLTYFQNEAQLEKSRLLSDRFSAERPKGSFSTLEIQRTEQGDSAMYLCASSQGSGLWTQYFGPGTRLLVL.

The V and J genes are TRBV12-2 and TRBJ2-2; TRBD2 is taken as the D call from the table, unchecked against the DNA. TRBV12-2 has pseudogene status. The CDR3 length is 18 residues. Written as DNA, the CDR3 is TGTGCAAGTCGCTTAGCGCATCCTAGCGGGACCGACACCGGGGAGCTGTTTTTT. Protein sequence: CASRLAHPSGTDTGELFF.

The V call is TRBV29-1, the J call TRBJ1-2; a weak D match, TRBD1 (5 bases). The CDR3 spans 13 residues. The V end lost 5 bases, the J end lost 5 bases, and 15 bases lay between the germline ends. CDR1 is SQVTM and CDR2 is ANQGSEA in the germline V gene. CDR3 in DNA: TGCAGCGTTCTACGCGACAGTGAATATGGCTACACCTTC. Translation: CSVLRDSEYGYTF.

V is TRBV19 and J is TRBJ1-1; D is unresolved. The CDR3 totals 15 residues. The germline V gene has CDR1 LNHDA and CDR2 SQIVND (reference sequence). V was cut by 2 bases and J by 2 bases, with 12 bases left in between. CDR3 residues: CASSIIPQANTEAFF. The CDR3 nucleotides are TGTGCCAGTAGTATAATTCCGCAGGCCAACACTGAAGCTTTCTTT.

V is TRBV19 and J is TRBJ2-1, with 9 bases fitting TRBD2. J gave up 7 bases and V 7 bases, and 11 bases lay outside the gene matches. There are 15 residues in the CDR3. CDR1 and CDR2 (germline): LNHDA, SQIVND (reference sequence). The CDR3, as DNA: TGTGCCAGTAACGGCCTTAGCGGGAGAGCGAATGAGCAGTTCTTC. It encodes CASNGLSGRANEQFF. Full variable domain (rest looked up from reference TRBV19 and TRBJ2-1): DGGITQSPKYLFRKEGQNVTLSCEQNLNHDAMYWYRQDPGQGLRLIYYSQIVNDFQKGDIAEGYSVSREKKESFPLTVTSAQKNPTAFYLCASNGLSGRANEQFFGPGTRLTVL.

CDR3 region: CATTLAGDYNEQFF. CDR3 DNA sequence: TGTGCCACCACACTAGCGGGAGACTACAATGAGCAGTTCTTC. This chain links TRBV15 with TRBJ2-1, with 11 nucleotides matching TRBD2. Germline CDR1 LNHNV, CDR2 YYDKDF (reference sequence). The J segment lost 3 bases and the V segment lost 7 bases, leaving 2 bases of the junction unmatched. The CDR3 consists of 14 residues.

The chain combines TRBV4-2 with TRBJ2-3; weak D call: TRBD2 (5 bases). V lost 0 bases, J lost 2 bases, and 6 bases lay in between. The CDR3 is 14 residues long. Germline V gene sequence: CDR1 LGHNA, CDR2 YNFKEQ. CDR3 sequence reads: CASSQEDYTDTQYF. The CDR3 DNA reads TGTGCCAGCAGCCAAGAAGACTACACAGATACGCAGTATTTT.

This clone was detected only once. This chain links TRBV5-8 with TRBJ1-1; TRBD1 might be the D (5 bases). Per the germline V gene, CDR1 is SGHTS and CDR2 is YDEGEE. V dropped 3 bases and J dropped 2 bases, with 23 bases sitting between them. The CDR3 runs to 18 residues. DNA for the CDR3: TGTGCCAGCAGCTGGACCTGGGGCGGGAGTTCTCCCAACACTGAAGCTTTCTTT. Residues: CASSWTWGGSSPNTEAFF.

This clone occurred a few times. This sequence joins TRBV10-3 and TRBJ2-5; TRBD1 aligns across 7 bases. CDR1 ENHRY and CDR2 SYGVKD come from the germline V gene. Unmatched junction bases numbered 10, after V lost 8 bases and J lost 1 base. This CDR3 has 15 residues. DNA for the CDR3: TGTGCCATCTCCCCGGACAGGTCGCTCCAAGAGACCCAGTACTTC. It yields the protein CAISPDRSLQETQYF.